What follows are 21 T cell receptor beta chains derived from one specimen sequenced in a study of cytomegalovirus exposure and HLA in healthy donors. PCR was performed using 60 Vbeta and 13 Jbeta primers. Assay used: immunoSEQ multiplex PCR; TCRdb lists only in-frame clones, some missing. The sample holds about 200,000 clones; roughly 85% are singletons and the top ten take nearly 4.5%. The sequencing sample was made of PBMCs. These receptors originate from a woman between 25 and 40 years old in good health and CMV-seropositive.

Here the CDR3 DNA reads TGTGCCAGCAGCCGAGACAGGGCGGTCAACGAGCAGTACTTC. Its translation is CASSRDRAVNEQYF. The rearrangement uses TRBV14 and TRBJ2-7; 7 bases line up with TRBD1. The CDR3 extends over 14 amino acids. Per the germline V gene, CDR1 is SGHDN and CDR2 is FVKESK. Germline trimming cut 4 bases from V and 5 bases from J; bases unmatched to any gene: 8.

The chain couples TRBV21-1 to TRBJ2-7; the table assigns TRBD1, which was not confirmed against the DNA. TRBV21-1 represents a pseudogene. The CDR3 consists of 14 residues. The CDR3 DNA follows: TGTGCCAGCAGCGGCCGGGACAGTCGGTACGAGCAGTACTTC. Residues: CASSGRDSRYEQYF.

The rearrangement links TRBV2 to TRBJ1-1; 7 nucleotides match TRBD1. The CDR3 is 14 amino acids. The J segment lost 6 bases and the V segment lost 6 bases, leaving 10 bases of the junction unmatched. Germline V gene data show CDR1 as SNHLY and CDR2 as FYNNEI. The CDR3 sequence: CASRPGQQGSEAFF. The CDR3 bases are TGTGCCAGCAGGCCGGGACAGCAAGGCTCTGAAGCTTTCTTT.

The rearrangement uses TRBV6-5 and TRBJ1-5; 9 nucleotides align to TRBD1. J was trimmed by 4 bases and V by 4 bases; bases with no gene match: 5. Germline assignment: CDR1 MNHEY and CDR2 SVGAGI. The CDR3 contains 15 residues. CDR3 nucleotide sequence: TGTGCCAGCAGTTCCGGACAGGGGAGTAATCAGCCCCAGCATTTT. This codes for CASSSGQGSNQPQHF.

The J gene is TRBJ1-1, the V gene TRBV6-6; 8 positions agree with TRBD1. The germline CDR1 and CDR2 sequences are MNHNY and SVGAGI (reference sequence). The junction had 5 bases not matched to a gene; V was cut back by 3 bases and J by 5 bases. The CDR3 has 14 amino acids. CDR3 DNA: TGTGCCAGCAGTTATACAGGGGGGGGGACTGAAGCTTTCTTT. Residues: CASSYTGGGTEAFF.

The chain carries TRBV9 and TRBJ2-1, with 7 bases identical to TRBD2. The V and J ends lost 0 bases and 6 bases, in that order; junction bases with no gene match: 6. The length of the CDR3 is 15 residues. Per the germline V gene, CDR1 is SGDLS and CDR2 is YYNGEE. The CDR3 coding sequence is TGTGCCAGCAGCGTAGGAGCGGGGCGGGGCAATGAGCAGTTCTTC. Protein sequence: CASSVGAGRGNEQFF.

V is TRBV7-7 and J is TRBJ2-7; TRBD1 matches at 8 bases. The length of the CDR3 is 14 residues. Germline CDR1 SSHAT, CDR2 FNYEAQ (reference sequence). V was clipped by 5 bases and J by 2 bases; unmatched bases: 5. CDR3 residues: CASSPGGATYEQYF. Here the CDR3 DNA reads TGTGCCAGCAGCCCAGGGGGCGCGACCTACGAGCAGTACTTC. The full variable domain, completed using reference TRBV7-7 and TRBJ2-7, is GAGVSQSPRYKVTKRGQDVTLRCDPISSHATLYWYQQALGQGPEFLTYFNYEAQPDKSGLPSDRFSAERPEGSISTLTIQRTEQRDSAMYRCASSPGGATYEQYFGPGTRLTVT.

This clone is a singleton in its sample. The chain recombines TRBV19 with TRBJ2-7, with 8 positions matching TRBD1. The CDR3 runs 15 residues. V lost 9 bases, J lost 1 base, and 11 bases stayed unmatched. Germline values: CDR1 LNHDA, CDR2 SQIVND (reference sequence). The chain's CDR3 is CASTSGTGGSYEQYF. Here the CDR3 DNA reads TGTGCCAGCACTTCCGGGACAGGCGGATCCTACGAGCAGTACTTC.

V usage is TRBV5-1 and J usage is TRBJ2-3; the match to TRBD2 covers 8 bases. The V gene end was trimmed by 5 bases and the J gene end by 0 bases; junction bases not matched to a gene: 2. This CDR3 is built from 14 residues. In germline, CDR1 is SGHRS, CDR2 YFSETQ. This CDR3 is CASRASGSTDTQYF. DNA of the CDR3: TGCGCCAGCAGGGCTAGCGGGAGCACAGATACGCAGTATTTT.

Turning to this clone: Other nucleotide sequences from this sample produce the same CDR3. V and J are TRBV9 and TRBJ2-1; D unclear. Trimming removed 0 bases from V and 7 bases from J, with 5 bases in between. The V gene's germline CDR1 is SGDLS and CDR2 YYNGEE. CDR3 length: 12 amino acids. CDR3 in amino acids: CASSVAGNEQFF. The CDR3 nucleotides are TGTGCCAGCAGCGTAGCCGGGAATGAGCAGTTCTTC.

The chain joins TRBV4-3 to TRBJ2-3; D may be TRBD1 (6 bases). V shed 1 base and J shed 2 bases, with 13 bases lying between them. The CDR3 totals 16 residues. Germline CDR1 and CDR2: LGHNA and YSLEER. The DNA for the CDR3 is TGCGCCAGCAGCCAAGGAGCCAGGGGAACCACAGATACGCAGTATTTT. Protein sequence: CASSQGARGTTDTQYF.

The chain couples TRBV27 to TRBJ2-7, with unresolved D. The CDR3 spans 13 residues. Trimming shortened V by 3 bases and J by 0 bases, and 6 bases separated the two germline ends. CDR1 MNHEY and CDR2 SMNVEV come from the germline V gene (reference sequence). CDR3 residues: CASSFSGSYEQYF. In DNA, the CDR3 is TGTGCCAGCAGTTTTTCGGGCTCCTACGAGCAGTACTTC.

The chain has TRBV7-8 and TRBJ2-2; no clear D gene. Trimming took 5 bases from V and 6 from J, leaving 10 bases between them. This CDR3 spans 13 amino acids. Germline-derived CDR1 and CDR2 are SGHVS and FQNEAQ. This CDR3 reads CASSPIVAGELFF. The DNA for the CDR3 is TGTGCCAGCAGCCCGATAGTGGCCGGGGAGCTGTTTTTT.

The chain employs TRBV6-5 and TRBJ1-4; D unclear. The germline V gene has CDR1 MNHEY and CDR2 SVGAGI. This CDR3 has 15 residues. V was shortened by 6 bases and J by 7 bases, with 18 bases between the two germline ends. The CDR3, as DNA: TGTGCCAGCAGGGATGAATGGGGTGCGGGTGAAAAACTGTTTTTT. Translation gives CASRDEWGAGEKLFF.

The rearrangement joins TRBV2 to TRBJ2-3; 9 positions match TRBD2. V shed 4 bases, J shed 4 bases, and the junction held 12 bases outside the gene matches. Germline loops: CDR1 SNHLY, CDR2 FYNNEI. This CDR3 has 17 residues. The CDR3 DNA follows: TGTGCCAGCAGTGTGTCCAGGCGGGGGGGAAGAGCAGATACGCAGTATTTT. It codes for CASSVSRRGGRADTQYF.

This clone was seen only once. The gene calls are TRBV29-1 and TRBJ1-1; 9 bases are a match to TRBD1. V shed 5 bases, J shed 0 bases, and the junction held 4 bases outside the gene matches. Germline V gives CDR1 SQVTM, CDR2 ANQGSEA. The length of the CDR3 is 14 residues. CDR3 DNA sequence: TGCAGCGTTTCCACAGGGGGCCTGAACACTGAAGCTTTCTTT. It codes for CSVSTGGLNTEAFF.

The CDR3 here is CAIPIAGEGTGELFF. The CDR3 DNA reads TGTGCCATCCCCATAGCGGGAGAGGGCACCGGGGAGCTGTTTTTT. This chain joins TRBV6-1 and TRBJ2-2; 9 nucleotides match TRBD2. The trim removed 10 bases at V and 4 bases at J, leaving 10 bases unmatched. Per germline, CDR1 MNHNS and CDR2 SASEGT. The CDR3 consists of 15 residues.

The chain is built from TRBV14 and TRBJ2-7; D perhaps matches TRBD1 (5 bases). Trimming shortened V by 3 bases and J by 2 bases, and 11 bases separated the two germline ends. In germline, CDR1 is SGHDN, CDR2 FVKESK. This CDR3 is built from 14 residues. CDR3 DNA sequence: TGTGCCAGCAGCCATGGGGCAGGCCCCTACGAGCAGTACTTC. As protein: CASSHGAGPYEQYF.

The chain couples TRBV6-1 to TRBJ2-1; D is unresolved. The germline CDR1 and CDR2 sequences are MNHNS and SASEGT. The CDR3 runs to 11 residues. V shed 5 bases and J shed 11 bases, with 10 bases lying between them. The CDR3 protein is CASSYHSKQFF. As DNA, the CDR3 is TGTGCCAGCAGTTACCACAGCAAGCAGTTCTTC.

The V and J genes are TRBV5-1 and TRBJ2-7; possible D gene TRBD2, 7 bases. V lost 1 base and J 2 bases, leaving 22 bases between the germline ends. This CDR3 region has 18 residues. Germline assignment: CDR1 SGHRS and CDR2 YFSETQ. This chain's CDR3 is CASSLRSGTQYDPYEQYF. The DNA for the CDR3 is TGCGCCAGCAGCTTGCGGAGCGGGACACAATACGACCCCTACGAGCAGTACTTC.

The chain recombines TRBV4-3 with TRBJ2-7; tentatively, D is TRBD1 (6 bases). This CDR3 comprises 14 residues. V lost 2 bases and J lost 5, with 13 bases in between. CDR1 LGHNA and CDR2 YSLEER come from the germline V gene. CDR3 sequence (DNA): TGCGCCAGCAGCCAAAACAGGGTTCAAAACGAGCAGTACTTC. Its protein product is CASSQNRVQNEQYF.